Detailed here is one T cell receptor (beta chain). This entry comes from a study of blood T cell repertoires in COVID-19. Libraries were prepared by immunoSEQ multiplex PCR; TCRdb keeps only in-frame clonotypes and omits some of them. This sample has 55,000 to 65,000 clones; about 90% occur once, and the top ten carry about 4.5%. The source material was peripheral blood. This clonotype was obtained from a man in his 60s with acute or convalescent COVID-19.

The CDR3 sequence: CASSLSGIEQFF. The CDR3, as DNA: TGTGCCAGCAGCTTGTCCGGGATTGAGCAGTTCTTC. V and J are TRBV11-2 and TRBJ2-1; TRBD2 might be the D (5 bases). The V and J ends lost 3 bases and 9 bases respectively, with 9 bases between them. Germline assignment: CDR1 SGHAT and CDR2 FQNNGV. The CDR3 contains 12 residues.